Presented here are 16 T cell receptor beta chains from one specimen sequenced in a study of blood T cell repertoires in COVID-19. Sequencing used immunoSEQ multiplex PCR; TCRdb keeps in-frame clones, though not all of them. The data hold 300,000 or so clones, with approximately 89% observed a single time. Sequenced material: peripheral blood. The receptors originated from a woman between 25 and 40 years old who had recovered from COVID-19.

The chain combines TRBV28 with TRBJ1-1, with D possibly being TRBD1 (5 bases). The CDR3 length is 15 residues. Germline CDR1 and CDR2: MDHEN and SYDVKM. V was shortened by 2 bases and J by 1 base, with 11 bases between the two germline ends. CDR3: CASSLGGIGNTEAFF. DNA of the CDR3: TGTGCCAGCAGTTTAGGGGGGATAGGGAACACTGAAGCTTTCTTT.

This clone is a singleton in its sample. CDR3 bases: TGCGCCAGCAGCTTTAACAGGGCCGCCTACGAGCAGTACTTC. Protein product: CASSFNRAAYEQYF. This rearrangement joins TRBV5-1 to TRBJ2-7, with D possibly matching TRBD1 (6 bases). Germline V gives CDR1 SGHRS, CDR2 YFSETQ. The CDR3 runs to 14 residues. V dropped 2 bases and J dropped 2 bases, with 11 bases sitting between them.

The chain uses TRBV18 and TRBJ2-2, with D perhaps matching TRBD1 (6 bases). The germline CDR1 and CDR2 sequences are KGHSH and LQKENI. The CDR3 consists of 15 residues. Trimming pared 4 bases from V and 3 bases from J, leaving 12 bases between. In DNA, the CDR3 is TGTGCCAGCTCACTCCGGGACACCGACACCGGGGAGCTGTTTTTT. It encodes CASSLRDTDTGELFF. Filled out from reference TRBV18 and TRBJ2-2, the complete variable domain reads NAGVMQNPRHLVRRRGQEARLRCSPMKGHSHVYWYRQLPEEGLKFMVYLQKENIIDESGMPKERFSAEFPKEGPSILRIQQVVRGDSAAYFCASSLRDTDTGELFFGEGSRLTVL.

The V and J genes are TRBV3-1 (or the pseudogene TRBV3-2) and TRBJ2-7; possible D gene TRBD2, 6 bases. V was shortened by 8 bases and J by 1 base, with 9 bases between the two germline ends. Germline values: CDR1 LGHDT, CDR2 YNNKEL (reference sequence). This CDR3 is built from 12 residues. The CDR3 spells CASGGKSYEQYF. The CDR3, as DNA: TGTGCCAGCGGGGGGAAATCCTACGAGCAGTACTTC.

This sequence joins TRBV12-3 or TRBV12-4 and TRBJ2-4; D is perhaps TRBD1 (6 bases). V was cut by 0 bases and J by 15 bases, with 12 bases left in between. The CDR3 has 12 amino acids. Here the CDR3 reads CASSLATGLRYF. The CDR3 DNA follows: TGTGCCAGCAGTTTAGCGACAGGCCTCCGGTACTTC.

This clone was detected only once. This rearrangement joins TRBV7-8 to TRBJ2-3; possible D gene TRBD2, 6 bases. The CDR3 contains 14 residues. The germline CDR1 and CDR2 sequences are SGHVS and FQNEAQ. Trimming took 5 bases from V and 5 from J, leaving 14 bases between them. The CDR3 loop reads CASSMGLREDTQYF. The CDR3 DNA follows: TGTGCCAGCAGCATGGGACTCCGGGAAGATACGCAGTATTTT.

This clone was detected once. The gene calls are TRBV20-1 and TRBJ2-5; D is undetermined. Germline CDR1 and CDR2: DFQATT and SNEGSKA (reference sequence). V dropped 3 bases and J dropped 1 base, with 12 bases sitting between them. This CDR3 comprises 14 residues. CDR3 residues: CSASLRNSQETQYF. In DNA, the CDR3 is TGCAGTGCTAGTCTTCGGAACAGCCAAGAGACCCAGTACTTC.

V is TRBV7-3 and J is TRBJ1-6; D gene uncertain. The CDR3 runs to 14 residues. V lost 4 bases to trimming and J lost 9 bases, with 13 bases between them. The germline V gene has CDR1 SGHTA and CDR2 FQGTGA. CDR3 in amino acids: CASSSAPHSSPLHF. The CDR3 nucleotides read TGTGCCAGCAGCTCTGCGCCCCACAGTTCACCCCTCCACTTT.

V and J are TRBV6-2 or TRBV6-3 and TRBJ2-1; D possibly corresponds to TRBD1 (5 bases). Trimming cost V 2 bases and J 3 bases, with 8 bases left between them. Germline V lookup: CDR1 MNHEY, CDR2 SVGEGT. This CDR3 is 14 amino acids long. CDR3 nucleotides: TGTGCCAGCAGTTACAGGGGTGACTACAATGAGCAGTTCTTC. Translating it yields CASSYRGDYNEQFF.

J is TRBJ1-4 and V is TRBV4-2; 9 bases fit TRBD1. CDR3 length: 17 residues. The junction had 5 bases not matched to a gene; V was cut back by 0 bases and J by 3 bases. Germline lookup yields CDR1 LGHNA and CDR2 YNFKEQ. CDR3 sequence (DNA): TGTGCCAGCAGCCAAGATCCGCGACAGGGGGCTAATGAAAAACTGTTTTTT. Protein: CASSQDPRQGANEKLFF.

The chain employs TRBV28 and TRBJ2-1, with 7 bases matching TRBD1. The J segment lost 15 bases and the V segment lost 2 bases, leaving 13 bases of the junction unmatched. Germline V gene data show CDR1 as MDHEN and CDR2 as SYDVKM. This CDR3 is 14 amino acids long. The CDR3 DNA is TGTGCCAGCAGTTTAGTGTCCGACAGGGCCACCCGGTTCTTC. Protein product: CASSLVSDRATRFF.

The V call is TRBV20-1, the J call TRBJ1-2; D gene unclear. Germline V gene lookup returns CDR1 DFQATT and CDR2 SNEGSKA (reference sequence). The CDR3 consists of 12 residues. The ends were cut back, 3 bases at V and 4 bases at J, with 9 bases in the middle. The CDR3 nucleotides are TGCAGTGCTAGTATTTACAGCTATGGCTACACCTTC. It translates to CSASIYSYGYTF.

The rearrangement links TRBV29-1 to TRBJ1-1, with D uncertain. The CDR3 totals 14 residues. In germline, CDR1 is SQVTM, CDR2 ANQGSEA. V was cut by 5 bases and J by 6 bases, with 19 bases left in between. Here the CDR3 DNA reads TGCAGCGTTCTGGCGCCCGGGTTCACTCCTGAAGCTTTCTTT. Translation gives CSVLAPGFTPEAFF.

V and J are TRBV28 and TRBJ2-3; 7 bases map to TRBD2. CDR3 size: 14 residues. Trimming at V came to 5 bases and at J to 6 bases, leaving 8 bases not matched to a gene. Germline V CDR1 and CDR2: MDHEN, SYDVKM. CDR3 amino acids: CASSTRAGEDTQYF. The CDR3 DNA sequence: TGTGCCAGCAGTACTCGGGCGGGGGAGGATACGCAGTATTTT.

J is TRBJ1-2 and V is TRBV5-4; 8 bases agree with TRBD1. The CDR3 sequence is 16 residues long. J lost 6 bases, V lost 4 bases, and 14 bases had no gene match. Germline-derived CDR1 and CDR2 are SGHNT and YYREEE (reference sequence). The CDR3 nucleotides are TGTGCCAGCAGCCTGGGGGTCTCAAACAGGGGGGATGGCTACACCTTC. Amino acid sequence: CASSLGVSNRGDGYTF.

The CDR3 DNA is TGTGCCTCTTACAGTCACTCCTACGAGCAGTACTTC. Protein sequence: CASYSHSYEQYF. This rearrangement joins TRBV30 to TRBJ2-7, with D hard to call. Trimming pared 7 bases from V and 0 bases from J, leaving 10 bases between. Per germline, CDR1 GTSNPN and CDR2 SVGIG (reference sequence). The CDR3 extends over 12 amino acids.